These 6 T cell receptor beta chains share one sample of origin, sequenced in a study of T cells in Graves' hyperthyroidism and ophthalmopathy. TCR beta CDR3 regions were amplified from RNA. Using the HTBI primer set, a first-round RT-PCR was run on the TCR CDR3. MiXCR, applied by TCRdb to the multiplex PCR reads, yields one record per CDR3 protein. Of 300,000 to 400,000 distinct CDR3 sequences listed, about 21% were seen once; the top ten hold 50% to 65%. The sample comprised blood. These receptors were collected from a woman between 50 and 59 years old with Graves' hyperthyroidism.

The rearrangement joins TRBV4-1 to TRBJ2-7; D gene unclear. Germline V gene data show CDR1 as MGHRA and CDR2 as YSYEKL. This CDR3 is built from 13 residues. V was shortened by 2 bases and J by 3 bases, with 8 bases between the two germline ends. The CDR3 coding sequence is TGCGCCAGCAGCCAAATTCTCAACTACGAGCAGTACTTC. Protein product: CASSQILNYEQYF.

As to this clonotype: This may arise from a read error, as a much more abundant clone is one base away. The chain has TRBV7-3 and TRBJ2-5, with 7 nucleotides matching TRBD2. CDR3 length: 16 amino acids. The germline gives CDR1 SGHTA, CDR2 FQGTGA. The V segment lost 2 bases and the J segment 13 bases; nucleotides outside the gene matches: 19. In nucleotides, the CDR3 is TGTGCCAGCAGCTTAGGTCGCAGGGTGCCGCCCGGCGGGGGGTACTTC. As protein: CASSLGRRVPPGGGYF.

This clonotype was seen a handful of times. The V gene is TRBV19, the J gene TRBJ2-3; 9 bases agree with TRBD2. This CDR3 has 15 residues. Germline-derived CDR1 and CDR2 are LNHDA and SQIVND (reference sequence). After removal of 7 bases from V and 3 bases from J, the junction contained 8 bases not matched to a gene. In nucleotides, the CDR3 is TGTGCCAGTACCCTAGCGGGGAGACGGACAGATACGCAGTATTTT. Its translation: CASTLAGRRTDTQYF.

This clonotype was observed many times. The chain couples TRBV20-1 to TRBJ1-5, with a weak D call TRBD1 (6 bases). CDR3 length: 17 residues. Germline CDR1 DFQATT, CDR2 SNEGSKA (reference sequence). Trimming took off 3 bases at V and 1 base at J, with 19 bases between the two ends. The CDR3 sequence: CSAREIGGAFSNQPQHF. The CDR3, as DNA: TGCAGTGCTAGGGAAATCGGGGGCGCGTTCAGCAATCAGCCCCAGCATTTT.

This clonotype occurred many times. The chain has TRBV6-2 or TRBV6-3 and TRBJ1-6; 8 bases line up with TRBD1. V lost 7 bases and J lost 8; bases outside the gene matches: 7. The CDR3 is 14 residues long. Germline CDR1 and CDR2: MNHEY and SVGEGT. The CDR3 loop reads CASIDRGNYSPLHF. CDR3 sequence (DNA): TGTGCCAGCATCGACAGGGGAAATTATTCACCCCTCCACTTT.

This chain connects TRBV29-1 to TRBJ2-7, with 11 bases fitting TRBD1. This CDR3 comprises 16 residues. Germline CDR1 and CDR2: SQVTM and ANQGSEA. Losses at the gene ends were 1 base for V and 7 bases for J; bases not matched to a gene: 12. In nucleotides, the CDR3 is TGCAGCGTTGAAGGAGGCGCAGGACAGGGGGCGGGGGAGCAGTACTTC. It yields the protein CSVEGGAGQGAGEQYF.